The clone carrying this TCR beta chain was recorded only once. Seattle patients were enrolled during active infection and followed longitudinally. Assay used: immunoSEQ multiplex PCR; TCRdb lists only in-frame clones, some missing. The data contain 200,000 or so clones, approximately 90% of them seen just once; the ten biggest clones take up less than 3.5%. This sample is part of a study of blood T cell repertoires in COVID-19. Study overall: PBMCs, B-cell-depleted T cells, or T cells provided the cDNA or gDNA that made up the material.

This receptor was taken from a man aged 30-40 years with COVID-19, enrolled during active disease. The specimen sequenced was peripheral blood.

CDR3 residues: CASSLDRTGPVDTQYF. For the CDR3, the DNA is TGTGCCAGCAGCTTAGATAGGACAGGGCCGGTAGATACGCAGTATTTT. The chain is built from TRBV11-2 and TRBJ2-3, with 8 bases matching TRBD1. V gave up 0 bases and J gave up 5 bases; unmatched junction bases: 7. The CDR3 spans 16 residues. Germline values: CDR1 SGHAT, CDR2 FQNNGV.